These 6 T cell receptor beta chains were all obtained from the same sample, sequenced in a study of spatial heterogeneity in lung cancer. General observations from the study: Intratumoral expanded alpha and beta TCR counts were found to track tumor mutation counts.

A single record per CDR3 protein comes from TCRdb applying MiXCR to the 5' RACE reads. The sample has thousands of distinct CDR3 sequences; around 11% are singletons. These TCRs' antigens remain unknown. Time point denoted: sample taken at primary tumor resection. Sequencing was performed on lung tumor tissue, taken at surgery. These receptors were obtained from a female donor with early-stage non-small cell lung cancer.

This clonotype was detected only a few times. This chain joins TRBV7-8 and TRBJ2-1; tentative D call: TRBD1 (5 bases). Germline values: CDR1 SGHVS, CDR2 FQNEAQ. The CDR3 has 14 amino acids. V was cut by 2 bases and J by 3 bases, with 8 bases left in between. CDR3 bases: TGTGCCAGCAGCTTATTACAGGTCTACAATGAGCAGTTCTTC. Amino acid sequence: CASSLLQVYNEQFF.

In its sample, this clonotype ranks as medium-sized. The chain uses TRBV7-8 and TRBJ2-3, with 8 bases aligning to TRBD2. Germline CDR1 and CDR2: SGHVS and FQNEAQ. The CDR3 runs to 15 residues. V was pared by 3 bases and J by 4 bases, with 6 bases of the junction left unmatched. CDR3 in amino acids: CASSFYGGAADTQYF. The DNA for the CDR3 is TGTGCCAGCAGCTTCTACGGGGGGGCAGCAGATACGCAGTATTTT. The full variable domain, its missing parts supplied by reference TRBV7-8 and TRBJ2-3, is GAGVSQSPRYKVAKRGQDVALRCDPISGHVSLFWYQQALGQGPEFLTYFQNEAQLDKSGLPSDRFFAERPEGSVSTLKIQRTQQEDSAVYLCASSFYGGAADTQYFGPGTRLTVL.

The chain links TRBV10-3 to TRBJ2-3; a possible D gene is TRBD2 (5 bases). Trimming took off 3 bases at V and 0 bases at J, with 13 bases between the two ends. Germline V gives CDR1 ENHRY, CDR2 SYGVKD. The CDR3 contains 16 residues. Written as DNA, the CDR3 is TGTGCCATCAGTGACCAGGAGCGGACTAGCACAGATACGCAGTATTTT. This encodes CAISDQERTSTDTQYF.

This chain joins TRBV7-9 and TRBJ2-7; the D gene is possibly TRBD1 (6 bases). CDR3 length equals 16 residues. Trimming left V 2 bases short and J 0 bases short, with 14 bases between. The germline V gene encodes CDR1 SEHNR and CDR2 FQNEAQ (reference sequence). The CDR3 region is CASSLSQGTDSYEQYF. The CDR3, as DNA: TGTGCCAGCAGCTTATCGCAGGGGACCGACTCCTACGAGCAGTACTTC.

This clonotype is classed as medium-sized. The CDR3 DNA is TGTGCCAGCAGCGTTCCGGGACAGGGGGCAACCCAGTACTTC. It encodes CASSVPGQGATQYF. V usage is TRBV3-1 and J usage is TRBJ2-5; the match to TRBD1 covers 12 bases. This CDR3 contains 14 residues. The trim removed 5 bases at V and 8 bases at J, leaving 6 bases unmatched. Per germline, CDR1 LGHDT and CDR2 YNNKEL (reference sequence).

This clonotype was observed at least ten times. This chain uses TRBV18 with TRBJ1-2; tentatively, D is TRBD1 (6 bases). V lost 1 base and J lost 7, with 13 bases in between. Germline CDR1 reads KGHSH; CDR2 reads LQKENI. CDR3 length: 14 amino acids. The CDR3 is CASSPLWQGPGYTF. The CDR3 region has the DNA TGTGCCAGCTCACCACTATGGCAGGGGCCTGGCTACACCTTC.